This T cell receptor beta chain was retrieved from a study of CD8 T cells in ankylosing spondylitis. General observations from the study: Disease-linked clones displayed a CD8+ phenotype and appeared relatively rarely in peripheral blood. Fewer than ten highly homologous variants made up a TCR beta motif, and this motif appeared characteristic of ankylosing spondylitis blood.

Researchers built TCR beta libraries using quantitative 5'-RACE with molecular barcodes. TCRdb re-called the 5' RACE reads through MiXCR, storing one row per CDR3 protein. The sample contains 750,000 to 850,000 distinct CDR3 sequences, about 10% of which appear only once. Germline V CDR1 and CDR2: KGHDR, SFDVKD. V was pared by 4 bases and J by 7 bases, with 13 bases of the junction left unmatched. The CDR3 contains 16 residues. As concerns this clonotype: Its antigen is currently unknown.

The sequence derives from a male donor with ankylosing spondylitis. The chain uses TRBV24-1 and TRBJ2-3, with 7 bases that match TRBD1. The material sequenced was blood, either unsorted or a sorted T cell fraction (not recorded which). The CDR3 region is CATSDPGTADTYTQYF. As DNA, the CDR3 is TGTGCCACCAGTGACCCCGGGACAGCCGATACCTATACGCAGTATTTT.